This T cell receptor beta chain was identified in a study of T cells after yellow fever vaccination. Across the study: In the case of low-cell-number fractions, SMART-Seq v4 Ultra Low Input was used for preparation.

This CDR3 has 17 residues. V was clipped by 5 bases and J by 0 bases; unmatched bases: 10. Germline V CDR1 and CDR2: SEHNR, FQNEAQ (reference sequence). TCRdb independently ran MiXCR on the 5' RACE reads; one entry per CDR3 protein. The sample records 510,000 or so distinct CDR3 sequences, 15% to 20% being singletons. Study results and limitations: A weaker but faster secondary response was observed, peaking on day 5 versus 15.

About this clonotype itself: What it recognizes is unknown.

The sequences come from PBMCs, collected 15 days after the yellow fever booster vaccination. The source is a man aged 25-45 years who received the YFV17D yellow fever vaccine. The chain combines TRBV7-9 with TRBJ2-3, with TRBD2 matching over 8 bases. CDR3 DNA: TGTGCCAGCAGCCCGACTGCCCCTAGCGGGAGCACAGATACGCAGTATTTT. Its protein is CASSPTAPSGSTDTQYF.